The 30 T cell receptor beta chains below all came from one sample that was sequenced in a study of post-analysis software for immune sequencing data. Their target antigens are unknown. Overall study findings and caveats: TRBV5-6, TRBV5-1 and TRBV20-1 belonged to a set of roughly five TRBV segments that were more frequent in patients than controls.

Tagging with unique molecular identifiers was a feature of the TCR beta cDNA libraries. One entry per CDR3 protein results from TCRdb running MiXCR on the PCR reads. Of roughly 200,000 distinct CDR3 sequences in the sample, roughly 28% were seen once. Sequencing was done on a sample of blood. These receptors all stem from a girl aged 2 to 17 with multiple sclerosis.

This clonotype was seen more than once but under ten times. This chain links TRBV19 with TRBJ1-6, with a weak D call TRBD1 (6 bases). Germline loops: CDR1 LNHDA, CDR2 SQIVND (reference sequence). This CDR3 has 13 residues. Trimming left V 5 bases short and J 13 bases short, with 15 bases between. CDR3 amino acids: CASSGDTEEPLHF. The CDR3 DNA follows: TGTGCCAGTAGTGGGGACACGGAGGAGCCCCTCCACTTT.

As for this clonotype: Since a much larger clone is just one base distant, this may be a read error. This chain uses TRBV2 with TRBJ2-7, with D possibly being TRBD2 (6 bases). Judging by the DNA end, TRBJ2-4 fits better; the J call may be wrong. Germline V gives CDR1 SNHLY, CDR2 FYNNEI. CDR3 length equals 15 residues. CDR3 sequence (DNA): TGTGCCAGCAGTGGACTAGAATTGGCCGAAAACATTCAGTACTTC. Translation: CASSGLELAENIQYF.

This clonotype was observed many times. The V gene is TRBV5-6, the J gene TRBJ2-3; 8 nucleotides align to TRBD2. The junction had 3 bases not matched to a gene; V was cut back by 1 base and J by 2 bases. Germline CDR1 is SGHDT and CDR2 is YYEEEE. This CDR3 has 15 residues. The CDR3 reads CASSLREGLTDTQYF. CDR3 in DNA: TGTGCCAGCAGCTTGCGGGAGGGCCTCACAGATACGCAGTATTTT.

Concerning this clonotype itself: A much larger clone differs by one base, so this may be a read error. The chain employs TRBV20-1 and TRBJ1-5, with TRBD1 as a possible D gene (5 bases). In germline, CDR1 is DFQATT, CDR2 SNEGSKA (reference sequence). This CDR3 is 16 amino acids long. Trimming pared 0 bases from V and 9 bases from J, leaving 21 bases between. CDR3 DNA: TGCAGTGCTAGAGATTTAAGTCGGGGGAGAGATCGGCCCCAGCATTTT. Protein product: CSARDLSRGRDRPQHF.

The rearrangement links TRBV3-1 to TRBJ2-1; TRBD2 might be the D (6 bases). CDR3 length equals 15 residues. V shed 1 base and J shed 4 bases, with 11 bases lying between them. Germline V lookup: CDR1 LGHDT, CDR2 YNNKEL (reference sequence). The CDR3 spells CASSQAGLNYNEQFF. The CDR3 nucleotides read TGTGCCAGCAGCCAAGCGGGACTTAATTACAATGAGCAGTTCTTC.

Worth noting for this clonotype: At one of its ends the junction is not consistent with the germline gene, which may arise from a read error. The J gene is TRBJ1-4, the V gene TRBV12-3 or TRBV12-4; D perhaps matches TRBD1 (5 bases). This CDR3 is 14 amino acids long. CDR3 DNA: TGTGCCAGCAGTCGAATCCGGGACCTTGAAAAGCTGTTTTTT. This codes for CASSRIRDLEKLFF.

This sequence joins TRBV6-5 and TRBJ2-3; D could derive from TRBD1 or TRBD2 (6 bases each). The CDR3 is 15 amino acids. Germline lookup yields CDR1 MNHEY and CDR2 SVGAGI. V was cut by 5 bases and J by 5 bases, with 17 bases left in between. Here the CDR3 reads CASSTVGGRLDTQYF. In DNA form, the CDR3 reads TGTGCCAGCAGTACAGTTGGGGGGCGACTAGATACGCAGTATTTT.

A word on this clonotype: This clone may be a read error of a much larger clone one base away. The rearrangement uses TRBV4-2 and TRBJ2-3; D possibly corresponds to TRBD2 (7 bases). Germline V lookup: CDR1 LGHNA, CDR2 YNFKEQ. The CDR3 extends over 18 amino acids. The CDR3 sequence: CANSQESVAGASTDTQYF. For the CDR3, the DNA is TGTGCCAACAGCCAAGAGTCCGTGGCGGGGGCTAGCACAGATACGCAGTATTTT.

This clonotype was found many times. V gene TRBV20-1 combines with J gene TRBJ2-7; D not resolved. Trimming cost V 1 base and J 7 bases, with 11 bases left between them. This CDR3 has 12 amino acids. Per germline, CDR1 DFQATT and CDR2 SNEGSKA (reference sequence). The CDR3 sequence: CSARVGSREQYF. CDR3 DNA sequence: TGCAGTGCTAGAGTTGGGTCGAGGGAGCAGTACTTC.

As regards this clonotype: Germline and junction disagree at one end, which may indicate a read error. This chain joins TRBV29-1 and TRBJ2-5; a weak D match, TRBD2 (5 bases). Germline-derived CDR1 and CDR2 are SQVTM and ANQGSEA. The CDR3 totals 12 residues. The CDR3 region is CSVDGLEEIQYF. The CDR3 coding sequence is TGCAGCGTTGACGGACTCGAAGAGATCCAGTACTTC.

This clonotype came up many times. This chain connects TRBV6-5 to TRBJ2-7; 7 bases line up with TRBD1. Germline CDR1 is MNHEY and CDR2 is SVGAGI. V was clipped by 1 base and J by 5 bases; unmatched bases: 8. There are 15 residues in the CDR3. The CDR3 DNA sequence: TGTGCCAGCAGTTACTATGGCAGGGGGAGCCACGAGCAGTACTTC. This sequence encodes CASSYYGRGSHEQYF.

Ten or more counts support this clonotype. CDR3 bases: TGTGCCAGCAGCCGCATGGTCGCGGCAGTCAATGAGCAGTTCTTC. Translation gives CASSRMVAAVNEQFF. The chain couples TRBV6-2 or TRBV6-3 to TRBJ2-1; D unclear. The germline gives CDR1 MNHEY, CDR2 SVGEGT. Between the trimmed V and J ends, which lost 6 bases and 6 bases, there was a span of 18 bases. The CDR3 has 15 amino acids.

The chain has TRBV20-1 and TRBJ1-4; 8 positions agree with TRBD1. CDR1 is DFQATT and CDR2 is SNEGSKA in the germline V gene (reference sequence). The CDR3 totals 13 residues. The V and J ends lost 6 bases and 5 bases, in that order; junction bases with no gene match: 5. This chain's CDR3 is CSAHQGANEKLFF. The CDR3 region has the DNA TGCAGTGCCCATCAGGGGGCAAATGAAAAACTGTTTTTT.

The chain joins TRBV3-1 to TRBJ2-7; possible D gene TRBD2, 5 bases. This CDR3 contains 14 residues. V dropped 1 base and J dropped 0 bases, with 7 bases sitting between them. The germline V gene has CDR1 LGHDT and CDR2 YNNKEL (reference sequence). CDR3 residues: CASSQATTSYEQYF. The DNA for the CDR3 is TGTGCCAGCAGCCAAGCGACTACCTCCTACGAGCAGTACTTC.

A few counts support this clonotype. CDR3 nucleotide sequence: TGTGCCAGCGGTTGGGGGGGAGACGGTCAGCCCCAGCATTTT. This gives the protein CASGWGGDGQPQHF. V gene TRBV2 combines with J gene TRBJ1-5, with D possibly TRBD1 on 5 matching bases. CDR3 length equals 14 residues. V shed 8 bases and J shed 6 bases, with 17 bases lying between them. The germline V gene has CDR1 SNHLY and CDR2 FYNNEI.

This clonotype was counted many times. The chain combines TRBV29-1 with TRBJ2-6; D call uncertain. CDR1 is SQVTM and CDR2 is ANQGSEA in the germline V gene. The CDR3 loop spans 14 amino acids. V lost 6 bases to trimming and J lost 0 bases, with 9 bases between them. The CDR3 region is CSVTDTSGANVLTF. The CDR3 bases are TGCAGCGTCACTGACACCTCTGGGGCCAACGTCCTGACTTTC.

This chain uses TRBV9 with TRBJ1-5; a possible D gene is TRBD1 (5 bases). CDR1 and CDR2 (germline): SGDLS, YYNGEE. V lost 3 bases, J lost 7 bases, and 14 bases lay in between. This CDR3 is built from 14 residues. This CDR3 reads CASSGPGANQPQHF. The CDR3, as DNA: TGTGCCAGCAGCGGACCCGGGGCCAACCAGCCCCAGCATTTT.

This clonotype was observed once. This chain joins TRBV7-9 and TRBJ2-7; tentative D call: TRBD1 (6 bases). The CDR3 is 12 amino acids. Germline loops: CDR1 SEHNR, CDR2 FQNEAQ (reference sequence). Trimming removed 6 bases from V and 6 bases from J, with 12 bases in between. CDR3 nucleotide sequence: TGTGCCAGCAGACAGACAGGCGGCGAGCAGTACTTC. It specifies CASRQTGGEQYF.

This clonotype was observed a few times. V is TRBV5-1 and J is TRBJ2-3; maybe TRBD1 (7 bases). Trimming left V 4 bases short and J 4 bases short, with 19 bases between. Germline-derived CDR1 and CDR2 are SGHRS and YFSETQ. The length of the CDR3 is 16 residues. CDR3 DNA sequence: TGCGCCAGCAGCCAAGGACCAGGGGGAGGCGCAGATACGCAGTATTTT. This codes for CASSQGPGGGADTQYF.

In this sample, this clonotype turned up many times. The rearrangement joins TRBV10-3 to TRBJ1-1; 9 positions agree with TRBD1. Trimming cost V 0 bases and J 4 bases; bases outside gene matches: 6. CDR1 and CDR2 (germline): ENHRY, SYGVKD. This CDR3 is built from 16 residues. CDR3 protein: CAISESRGQGGTEAFF. The CDR3 DNA reads as TGTGCCATCAGTGAGTCTCGGGGACAGGGAGGCACTGAAGCTTTCTTT.

The chain combines TRBV30 with TRBJ2-1, with 7 bases that match TRBD2. The trim removed 0 bases at V and 10 bases at J, leaving 0 bases unmatched. Germline CDR1 and CDR2: GTSNPN and SVGIG (reference sequence). The CDR3 extends over 11 amino acids. The chain's CDR3 is CAWSVLAEQFF. In DNA, the CDR3 is TGTGCCTGGAGTGTACTAGCGGAGCAGTTCTTC.

In this sample, this clonotype turned up a few times. The chain joins TRBV5-1 to TRBJ1-2; 8 nucleotides agree with TRBD1. V lost 3 bases and J lost 0; bases outside the gene matches: 10. Germline V gene data show CDR1 as SGHRS and CDR2 as YFSETQ. There are 17 residues in the CDR3. CDR3 nucleotides: TGCGCCAGCAGCTACCAGGGGGCCCAGTTAGCTAACTATGGCTACACCTTC. This translates into CASSYQGAQLANYGYTF.

Comment on this clonotype: A much bigger clone sits one base away, suggesting this may be a read error. The chain employs TRBV11-2 and TRBJ2-7; D is undetermined. Germline-derived CDR1 and CDR2 are SGHAT and FQNNGV. The length of the CDR3 is 14 residues. CDR3 DNA: TGTACCAGCAGCTTAGATGCTTACAAAGACGAGCAGTACTTC. This encodes CTSSLDAYKDEQYF.

Turning to this clonotype: It may be a read error: a sequence one base away is much more abundant. V usage is TRBV15 and J usage is TRBJ2-7; 7 nucleotides match TRBD1. Germline values: CDR1 LNHNV, CDR2 YYDKDF (reference sequence). This CDR3 has 18 amino acids. The CDR3 loop reads CATSRDRVTGVPSHEQYF. CDR3 DNA sequence: TGTGCCACCAGCAGAGATCGTGTTACAGGGGTTCCCTCCCACGAGCAGTACTTC.

Many counts were recorded for this clonotype. This chain connects TRBV7-2 to TRBJ2-7; D is unclear. V was shortened by 1 base and J by 3 bases, with 7 bases between the two germline ends. Looked up from germline, CDR1 is SGHTA and CDR2 is FQGNSA. CDR3 length: 13 amino acids. This chain's CDR3 is CASSLGRNYEQYF. The CDR3 DNA is TGTGCCAGCAGCTTAGGGCGGAACTACGAGCAGTACTTC. Supplemented by reference TRBV7-2 and TRBJ2-7, the full variable domain reads GAGVSQSPSNKVTEKGKDVELRCDPISGHTALYWYRQSLGQGLEFLIYFQGNSAPDKSGLPSDRFSAERTGGSVSTLTIQRTQQEDSAVYLCASSLGRNYEQYFGPGTRLTVT.

This clonotype was detected many times. The rearrangement uses TRBV5-1 and TRBJ1-2; D gene unclear. This CDR3 comprises 14 residues. Germline CDR1 SGHRS, CDR2 YFSETQ. Trimming pared 3 bases from V and 6 bases from J, leaving 15 bases between. CDR3 DNA: TGCGCCAGCAGCTCTCGGACCGGGCAGGATGGCTACACCTTC. It encodes CASSSRTGQDGYTF.

V is TRBV20-1 and J is TRBJ1-1; unclear D gene. This CDR3 is 12 amino acids long. V was shortened by 3 bases and J by 4 bases, with 9 bases between the two germline ends. Germline assignment: CDR1 DFQATT and CDR2 SNEGSKA (reference sequence). The CDR3 DNA reads as TGCAGTGCTAGTGAGGGCGGCACTGAAGCTTTCTTT. It yields the protein CSASEGGTEAFF.

The rearrangement uses TRBV2 and TRBJ2-5; D gene unclear. The J call may be wrong; the DNA end is better matched by TRBJ2-7. CDR3 size: 13 residues. Germline values: CDR1 SNHLY, CDR2 FYNNEI. In nucleotides, the CDR3 is TGTGCCAGCAGTGAAAGACACACGAACGAGCAGTACTTC. Amino acid sequence: CASSERHTNEQYF.

This clonotype was picked up many times. The chain couples TRBV27 to TRBJ2-7; tentative D call: TRBD1 (6 bases). The CDR3 sequence is 15 residues long. The ends were cut back, 2 bases at V and 6 bases at J, with 17 bases in the middle. The germline V gene has CDR1 MNHEY and CDR2 SMNVEV (reference sequence). CDR3 in DNA: TGTGCCAGCAGTTTAGAGGGGAGTGAAGGGGGCGAGCAGTACTTC. Amino acids: CASSLEGSEGGEQYF.

As DNA, the CDR3 is TGTGCCAGCAGTTGGGTGGGGTCCGGCACTGAAGCTTTCTTT. Protein sequence: CASSWVGSGTEAFF. The chain joins TRBV12-3 or TRBV12-4 to TRBJ1-1, with D hard to call. This CDR3 has 14 amino acids. Trimming pared 4 bases from V and 4 bases from J, leaving 13 bases between.